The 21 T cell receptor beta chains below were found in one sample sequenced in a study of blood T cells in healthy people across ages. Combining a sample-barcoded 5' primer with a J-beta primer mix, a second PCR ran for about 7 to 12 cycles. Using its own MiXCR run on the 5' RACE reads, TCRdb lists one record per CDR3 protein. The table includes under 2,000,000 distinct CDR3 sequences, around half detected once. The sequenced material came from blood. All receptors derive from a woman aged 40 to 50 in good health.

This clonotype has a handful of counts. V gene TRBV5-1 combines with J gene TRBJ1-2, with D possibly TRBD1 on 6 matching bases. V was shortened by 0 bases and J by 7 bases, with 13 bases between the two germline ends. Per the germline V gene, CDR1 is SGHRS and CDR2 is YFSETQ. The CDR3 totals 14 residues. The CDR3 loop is CASSLGTGRTGYTF. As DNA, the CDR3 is TGCGCCAGCAGCTTGGGCACAGGGCGAACTGGCTACACCTTC.

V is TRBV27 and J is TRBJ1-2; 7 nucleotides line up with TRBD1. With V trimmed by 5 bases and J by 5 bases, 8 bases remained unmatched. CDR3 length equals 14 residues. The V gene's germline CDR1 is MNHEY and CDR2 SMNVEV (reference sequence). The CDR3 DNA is TGTGCCAGCAGTAGGCCAGGGGGTCCGTATGGCTACACCTTC. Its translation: CASSRPGGPYGYTF.

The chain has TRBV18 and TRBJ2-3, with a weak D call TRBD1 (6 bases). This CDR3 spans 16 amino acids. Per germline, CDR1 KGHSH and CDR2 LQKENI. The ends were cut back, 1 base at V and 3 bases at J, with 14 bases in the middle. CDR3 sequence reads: CASSPLQGSRTDTQYF. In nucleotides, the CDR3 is TGTGCCAGCTCACCACTACAGGGATCCAGGACAGATACGCAGTATTTT.

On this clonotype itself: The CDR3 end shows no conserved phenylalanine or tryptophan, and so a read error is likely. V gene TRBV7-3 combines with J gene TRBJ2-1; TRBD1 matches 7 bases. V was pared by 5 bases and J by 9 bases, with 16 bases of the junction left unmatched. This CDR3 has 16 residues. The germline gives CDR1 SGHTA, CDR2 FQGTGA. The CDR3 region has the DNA TGTGCCAGCAGCCCATACGTCACAGGGGTCAAGGGTGAGCAGTTCTTA. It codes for CASSPYVTGVKGEQFL.

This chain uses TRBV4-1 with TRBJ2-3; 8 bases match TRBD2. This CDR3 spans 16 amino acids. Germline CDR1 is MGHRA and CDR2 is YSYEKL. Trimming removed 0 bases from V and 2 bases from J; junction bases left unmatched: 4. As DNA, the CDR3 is TGCGCCAGCAGCCAAGAACTAGCGGCTTCCACAGATACGCAGTATTTT. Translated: CASSQELAASTDTQYF.

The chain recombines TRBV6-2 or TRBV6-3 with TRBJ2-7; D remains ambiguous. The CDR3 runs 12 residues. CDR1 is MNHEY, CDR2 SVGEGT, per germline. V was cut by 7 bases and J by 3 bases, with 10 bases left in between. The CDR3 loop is CASNKHDYEQYF. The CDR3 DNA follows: TGTGCCAGCAATAAACACGACTACGAGCAGTACTTC.

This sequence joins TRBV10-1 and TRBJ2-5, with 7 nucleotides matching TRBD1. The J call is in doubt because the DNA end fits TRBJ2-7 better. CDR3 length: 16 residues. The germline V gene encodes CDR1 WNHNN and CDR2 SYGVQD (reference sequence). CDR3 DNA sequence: TGCGCCAGCAGTGGGGGCCAGGGACAGAAGAAGGGCGAGCAGTACTTC. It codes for CASSGGQGQKKGEQYF.

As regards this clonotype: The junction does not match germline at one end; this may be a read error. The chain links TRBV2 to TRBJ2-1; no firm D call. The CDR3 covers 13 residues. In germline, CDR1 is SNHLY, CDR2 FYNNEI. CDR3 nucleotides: TGTGCCTGCAGTGAACGGCGCTACAATGAGCAGTTCTTC. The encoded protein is CACSERRYNEQFF.

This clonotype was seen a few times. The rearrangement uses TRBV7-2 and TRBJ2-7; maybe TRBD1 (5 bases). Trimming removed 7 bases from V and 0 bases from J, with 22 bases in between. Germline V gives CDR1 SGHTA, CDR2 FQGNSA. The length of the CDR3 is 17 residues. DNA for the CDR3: TGTGCCAGCACCCGAGTCGCCAGGGCGGAGCCCTCCTACGAGCAGTACTTC. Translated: CASTRVARAEPSYEQYF.

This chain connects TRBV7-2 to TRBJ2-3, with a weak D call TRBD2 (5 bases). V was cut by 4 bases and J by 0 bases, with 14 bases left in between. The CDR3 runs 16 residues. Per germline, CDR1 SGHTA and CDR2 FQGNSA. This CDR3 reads CASSSQTRPSTDTQYF. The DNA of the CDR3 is TGTGCCAGCAGCTCACAAACTAGACCTAGCACAGATACGCAGTATTTT.

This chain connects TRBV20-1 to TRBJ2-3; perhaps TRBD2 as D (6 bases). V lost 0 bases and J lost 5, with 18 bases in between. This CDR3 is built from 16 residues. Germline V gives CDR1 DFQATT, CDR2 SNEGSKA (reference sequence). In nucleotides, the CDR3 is TGCAGTGCTAGAGATGTGGGAAGGGCTAGCGAAGATACGCAGTATTTT. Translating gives CSARDVGRASEDTQYF.

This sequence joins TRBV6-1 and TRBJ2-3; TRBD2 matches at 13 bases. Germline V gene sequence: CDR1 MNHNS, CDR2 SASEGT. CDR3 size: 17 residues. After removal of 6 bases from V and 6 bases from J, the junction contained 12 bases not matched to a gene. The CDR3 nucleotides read TGTGCCAGCAGGGACTATAGACTAGCGGGGGGCCTGGATACGCAGTATTTT. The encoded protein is CASRDYRLAGGLDTQYF.

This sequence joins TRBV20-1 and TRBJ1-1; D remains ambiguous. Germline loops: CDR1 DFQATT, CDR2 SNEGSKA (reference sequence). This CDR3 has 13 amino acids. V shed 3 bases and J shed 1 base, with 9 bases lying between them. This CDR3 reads CSASQPENTEAFF. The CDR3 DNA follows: TGCAGTGCTAGCCAACCGGAGAACACTGAAGCTTTCTTT.

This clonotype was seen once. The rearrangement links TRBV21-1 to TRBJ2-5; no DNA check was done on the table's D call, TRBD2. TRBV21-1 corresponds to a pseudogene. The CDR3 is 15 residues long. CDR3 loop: CASPWEAGGTETQYF. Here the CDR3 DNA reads TGTGCCAGCCCCTGGGAGGCGGGTGGAACTGAGACCCAGTACTTC.

CDR3 sequence reads: CATSREKGQQAFF. The DNA of the CDR3 is TGTGCCACCAGCAGAGAAAAGGGACAGCAAGCTTTCTTT. The chain joins TRBV15 to TRBJ1-1, with 7 bases aligning to TRBD1. Germline CDR1 is LNHNV and CDR2 is YYDKDF (reference sequence). The CDR3 loop spans 13 amino acids. With V trimmed by 0 bases and J by 9 bases, 4 bases remained unmatched.

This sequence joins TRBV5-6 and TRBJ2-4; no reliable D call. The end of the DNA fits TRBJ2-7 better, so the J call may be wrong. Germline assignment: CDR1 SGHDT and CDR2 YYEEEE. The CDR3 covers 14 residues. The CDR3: CASSYLFDSSEQYF. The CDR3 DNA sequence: TGTGCCAGCAGCTACCTATTCGACTCTTCCGAGCAGTACTTC.

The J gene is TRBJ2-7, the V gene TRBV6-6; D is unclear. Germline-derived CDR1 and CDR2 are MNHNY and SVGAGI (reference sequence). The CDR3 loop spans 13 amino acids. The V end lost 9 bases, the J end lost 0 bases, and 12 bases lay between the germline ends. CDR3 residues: CASRTDSSYEQYF. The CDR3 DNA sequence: TGTGCCAGTAGAACTGATAGCTCCTACGAGCAGTACTTC.

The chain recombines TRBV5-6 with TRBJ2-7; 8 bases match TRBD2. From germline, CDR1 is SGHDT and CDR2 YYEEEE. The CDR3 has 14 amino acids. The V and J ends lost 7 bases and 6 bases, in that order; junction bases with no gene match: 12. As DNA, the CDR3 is TGTGCCAGCGGTCTCGGGGGGGGGACTTCCGAGCAGTACTTC. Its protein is CASGLGGGTSEQYF. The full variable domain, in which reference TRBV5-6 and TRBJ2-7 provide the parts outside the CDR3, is DAGVTQSPTHLIKTRGQQVTLRCSPKSGHDTVSWYQQALGQGPQFIFQYYEEEERQRGNFPDRFSGHQFPNYSSELNVNALLLGDSALYLCASGLGGGTSEQYFGPGTRLTVT.

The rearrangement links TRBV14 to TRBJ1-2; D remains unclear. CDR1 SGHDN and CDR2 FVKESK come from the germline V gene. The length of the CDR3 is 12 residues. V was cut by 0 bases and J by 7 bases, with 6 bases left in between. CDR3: CASSQEPSGYTF. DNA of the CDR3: TGTGCCAGCAGCCAAGAACCGTCTGGCTACACCTTC.

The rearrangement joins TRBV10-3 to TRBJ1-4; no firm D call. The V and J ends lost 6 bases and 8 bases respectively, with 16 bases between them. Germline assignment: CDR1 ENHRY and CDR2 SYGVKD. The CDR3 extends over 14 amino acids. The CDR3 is CAIRPGPAEEKLFF. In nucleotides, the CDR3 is TGTGCCATCAGGCCGGGCCCCGCGGAGGAAAAACTGTTTTTT.

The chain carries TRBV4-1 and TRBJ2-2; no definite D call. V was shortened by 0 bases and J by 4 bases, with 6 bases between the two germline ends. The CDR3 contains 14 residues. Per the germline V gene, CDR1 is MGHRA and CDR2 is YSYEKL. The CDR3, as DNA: TGCGCCAGCAGCCAAGATCGACCCACCGGGGAGCTGTTTTTT. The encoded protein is CASSQDRPTGELFF.